These T cell receptor beta chains were read from a single sample in a study of follicular helper T cells after annual influenza vaccination. Libraries were prepared by immunoSEQ multiplex PCR; TCRdb keeps only in-frame clonotypes and omits some of them. The sample contains several thousand clones, almost 85% of which appear only once. The sample was CXCR5- memory CD4+ T cells sorted from blood, taken 7 days after influenza vaccination. The receptor source for this set is an adult who received the influenza vaccine. The CDR3 runs from the conserved cysteine through the conserved F or W. Clone size, where shown, is once, few, many, or a class for clones that have expanded.

clone size	J gene	V gene	CDR3 protein
.	TRBJ2-7	TRBV5-1	CASTPMGLRRENHYEQYF
.	TRBJ2-1	TRBV21-1	CASSAGLGTSGVTYNEQFF
.	TRBJ2-5	TRBV11-3	CASSPTASQETQYF
.	TRBJ1-4	TRBV29-1	CSVGDVNEKLFF
.	TRBJ1-1	TRBV28	CASSRSRLEAFF
.	TRBJ2-3	TRBV5-6	CASSLDRIGDTQYF
few	TRBJ2-7	TRBV6-1	CASSEEAGFSYEQYF
few	TRBJ1-6	TRBV5-8	CASSSQYSPLHF
once	TRBJ1-3	TRBV18	CASSPADSGNTIYF
.	TRBJ2-7	TRBV28	CASSTGGLAGDEQYF
few	TRBJ1-6	TRBV2	CASSALRSYNSPLHF
.	TRBJ2-1	TRBV11-2	CASSWAGRLQQFF
.	TRBJ1-5	TRBV6-4	CASSSTWGDQPQHF
.	TRBJ1-1	TRBV5-4	CASSSPSGGTEAFF
.	TRBJ1-2	TRBV11-2	CASSPSRLSNYGYTF
.	TRBJ1-2	TRBV19	CASSVGQLYGYTF
.	TRBJ2-2	TRBV30	CAWGPPGGANTGELFF
.	TRBJ2-5	TRBV5-1	CASSLPLQRGQETQYF
.	TRBJ1-4	TRBV4-2	CASSQDRALLEEKLFF
.	TRBJ2-5	TRBV7-9	CASSLNVGKETQYF
few	TRBJ2-2	TRBV6-5	CASSREEGRELFF
.	TRBJ2-5	TRBV11-2	CASSPIGSIEETQYF
.	TRBJ1-2	TRBV4-3	CASSQDVGVNYGYTF
once	TRBJ2-7	TRBV6-6	CASSPPGGPGGEQYF
.	TRBJ2-1	TRBV6-5	CASSTSAGVTIF
.	TRBJ2-3	TRBV14	CASSQFLEDTQYF
.	TRBJ2-5	TRBV30	CAWSVGARGETQYF
.	TRBJ2-7	TRBV10-2	CASSERGRDSDEQYF
.	TRBJ2-7	TRBV19	CASSKRKNDYEQYF
.	TRBJ2-3	TRBV6-5	CASRGAGETDTQYF
.	TRBJ2-3	TRBV4-1	CASSQGGGGSTDTQYF
.	TRBJ1-4	TRBV2	CASRRTGADEKLFF
.	TRBJ2-7	TRBV10-1	CASATGYEQYF
few	TRBJ1-1	TRBV27	CASSPSVTGNTEAFF
.	TRBJ1-3	TRBV4-3	CASSQVSGNTIYF
.	TRBJ2-3	TRBV11-3	CASSSSGRGTDTQYF
.	TRBJ2-2	TRBV30	CAWSRQLETGELFF
.	TRBJ1-2	TRBV28	CASSAATGLGYGYTF
.	TRBJ1-2	TRBV19	CASKERTYGYTF
.	TRBJ1-1	TRBV18	CASSRHRDTEAFF
.	TRBJ2-2	TRBV5-4	CASSNGQGGLAGELFF
once	TRBJ2-1	TRBV4-1	CASSQGSGSNEQFF
.	TRBJ2-7	TRBV7-2	CASSSAQGTYEQYF
.	TRBJ2-3	TRBV19	CASRLTHSGADTQYF
few	TRBJ1-1	TRBV5-4	CASSLGETGTEAFF
.	TRBJ2-7	TRBV29-1	CSVAGRGNEQYF
.	TRBJ1-3	TRBV7-2	CASSLGAGTGLGNTIYF
.	TRBJ1-6	TRBV7-2	CASSLVESGSGSPLHF
.	TRBJ2-7	TRBV7-9	CASSLAGGGGRYEQYF
.	TRBJ1-4	TRBV6-1	CASSQTGTPNEKLFF
.	TRBJ2-3	TRBV18	CASSPGEVDTQYF
.	TRBJ2-7	TRBV7-2	CASSLVGQQPYEQYF
once	TRBJ1-2	TRBV9	CASSPRDGALGYTF
.	TRBJ1-1	TRBV19	CASRRGGEGEAFF
.	TRBJ1-2	TRBV4-2	CASSQATGDPAYGYTF
.	TRBJ2-2	TRBV7-8	CASSLASSGRAGTGELFF
few	TRBJ1-6	TRBV7-2	CASSLEAANSPLHF
.	TRBJ1-1	TRBV25-1	CASTGGAGLEAFF
.	TRBJ2-6	TRBV19	CASSISNVLTF